One sample yielded the 24 T cell receptor beta chains listed below, sequenced in a study of radiotherapy plus CTLA-4 blockade in lung cancer. Profiling relied on immunoSEQ multiplex PCR, and the TCRdb table lists in-frame clones only, not all of them. This sample has about 48,000 clones, with 82% found just once. Material: peripheral blood, obtained from a patient treated with radiotherapy plus ipilimumab. The receptor set was obtained from a human donor with non-small cell lung cancer who had stable disease on radiotherapy plus ipilimumab.

This clone has just one count. This sequence joins TRBV5-1 and TRBJ2-7, with 13 bases that match TRBD2. The V segment lost 4 bases and the J segment 0 bases; nucleotides outside the gene matches: 7. The CDR3 covers 17 residues. The germline CDR1 and CDR2 sequences are SGHRS and YFSETQ. The CDR3 spells CASSLGGTSGNSYEQYF. The CDR3 DNA reads TGCGCCAGCAGCCTGGGGGGGACTAGCGGGAACTCCTACGAGCAGTACTTC.

This rearrangement joins TRBV28 to TRBJ2-3; 9 nucleotides align to TRBD1. V shed 8 bases, J shed 2 bases, and the junction held 11 bases outside the gene matches. The length of the CDR3 is 16 residues. CDR1 and CDR2 from the germline V gene are MDHEN and SYDVKM. Here the CDR3 DNA reads TGTGCCAGCTTCTCACTCCGGGACAGGGACACAGATACGCAGTATTTT. Translated, it gives CASFSLRDRDTDTQYF.

The table lists this clone with a few counts. The gene calls are TRBV7-7 and TRBJ2-3; no clear D. Between the trimmed V and J ends, which lost 5 bases and 4 bases, there was a span of 10 bases. CDR1 SSHAT and CDR2 FNYEAQ come from the germline V gene (reference sequence). This CDR3 has 13 amino acids. Here the CDR3 reads CASSPSYSDTQYF. The DNA for the CDR3 is TGTGCCAGCAGCCCCTCTTACTCAGATACGCAGTATTTT.

DNA of the CDR3: TGTGCCAGCAGTTTAAAAGGGGGGGGGTTTAAAATCCGATACGAGCAGTACTTC. It translates to CASSLKGGGFKIRYEQYF. The chain combines TRBV28 with TRBJ2-7, with D perhaps TRBD2 (7 bases). The V end lost 2 bases, the J end lost 4 bases, and 24 bases lay between the germline ends. Germline assignment: CDR1 MDHEN and CDR2 SYDVKM. CDR3 length: 18 amino acids.

This clone occurred once. J is TRBJ2-1 and V is TRBV19, with 11 bases lining up with TRBD2. Germline-derived CDR1 and CDR2 are LNHDA and SQIVND (reference sequence). J lost 5 bases, V lost 5 bases, and 5 bases had no gene match. This CDR3 has 15 amino acids. CDR3 bases: TGTGCCAGTAGTTATAGCGGGAGGGGAAACAATGAGCAGTTCTTC. Translated: CASSYSGRGNNEQFF.

This clone was recorded a few times. J is TRBJ2-7 and V is TRBV28, with D perhaps TRBD1 (6 bases). Trimming cost V 5 bases and J 1 base, with 12 bases left between them. The germline V gene has CDR1 MDHEN and CDR2 SYDVKM. The CDR3 consists of 14 residues. The CDR3 nucleotides are TGTGCCAGCAGTCCTTTAAGGGGGTCCTACGAGCAGTACTTC. It specifies CASSPLRGSYEQYF. Full variable domain (outside the CDR3, taken from reference TRBV28 and TRBJ2-7): DVKVTQSSRYLVKRTGEKVFLECVQDMDHENMFWYRQDPGLGLRLIYFSYDVKMKEKGDIPEGYSVSREKKERFSLILESASTNQTSMYLCASSPLRGSYEQYFGPGTRLTVT.

The rearrangement links TRBV7-2 to TRBJ2-1; 7 bases fit TRBD1. The CDR3 consists of 14 residues. Trimming took 5 bases from V and 4 from J; bases not matched to a gene: 5. CDR1 SGHTA and CDR2 FQGNSA come from the germline V gene. This CDR3 is CASSVSGQYNEQFF. The CDR3 DNA reads as TGTGCCAGCAGCGTCTCGGGACAGTACAATGAGCAGTTCTTC.

This clone was counted only a few times. The CDR3 sequence: CASSRMGLSNQPQHF. The DNA of the CDR3 is TGCGCCAGCAGCCGCATGGGACTGAGCAATCAGCCCCAGCATTTT. J is TRBJ1-5 and V is TRBV4-1; D is perhaps TRBD1 (5 bases). CDR1 and CDR2 from the germline V gene are MGHRA and YSYEKL. CDR3 length: 15 residues. Trimming pared 4 bases from V and 1 base from J, leaving 11 bases between.

This clone was observed a handful of times. This chain uses TRBV30 with TRBJ2-7; D unresolved. Germline CDR1 reads GTSNPN; CDR2 reads SVGIG (reference sequence). The CDR3 is 13 residues long. Between the trimmed V and J ends, which lost 4 bases and 0 bases, there was a span of 10 bases. The CDR3 DNA follows: TGTGCCTGGACACAGTCCAGCTCCTACGAGCAGTACTTC. Encoded protein: CAWTQSSSYEQYF. The full variable domain, rest sourced from reference TRBV30 and TRBJ2-7, is SQTIHQWPATLVQPVGSPLSLECTVEGTSNPNLYWYRQAAGRGLQLLFYSVGIGQISSEVPQNLSASRPQDRQFILSSKKLLLSDSGFYLCAWTQSSSYEQYFGPGTRLTVT.

In this sample, this clone turned up a few times. The chain couples TRBV25-1 to TRBJ2-1; D is possibly TRBD1 (7 bases). The CDR3 sequence is 16 residues long. Trimming took 2 bases from V and 2 from J, leaving 13 bases between them. Germline V CDR1 and CDR2: MGHDK, SYGVNS. The CDR3 sequence is CASSESGRGAYNEQFF. The CDR3, as DNA: TGTGCCAGCAGTGAAAGTGGCAGGGGGGCCTACAATGAGCAGTTCTTC. The entire variable domain, with the rest obtained from reference TRBV25-1 and TRBJ2-1, is as follows: EADIYQTPRYLVIGTGKKITLECSQTMGHDKMYWYQQDPGMELHLIHYSYGVNSTEKGDLSSESTVSRIRTEHFPLTLESARPSHTSQYLCASSESGRGAYNEQFFGPGTRLTVL.

Comment on this clone: This may arise from a read error, as a much more abundant clone is one base away. The V and J genes are TRBV2 and TRBJ2-3; 8 nucleotides match TRBD2. Trimming took 3 bases from V and 0 from J; bases not matched to a gene: 2. This CDR3 is built from 15 residues. Germline V lookup: CDR1 SNHLY, CDR2 FYNNEI. DNA of the CDR3: TGTGCCAGCAGTGACGCTAGCGGGAGCACAGATACGCAGTATTTT. Translated, it gives CASSDASGSTDTQYF.

The chain carries TRBV9 and TRBJ2-1; the D gene is possibly TRBD2 (6 bases). V was cut by 9 bases and J by 6 bases, with 16 bases left in between. In germline, CDR1 is SGDLS, CDR2 YYNGEE. The CDR3 runs 13 residues. CDR3 bases: TGTGCCACCTCTAGCGATCAGAGCAATGAGCAGTTCTTC. Protein: CATSSDQSNEQFF.

The CDR3 reads CASSYRGELFF. The DNA of the CDR3 is TGTGCCAGCAGTTATCGCGGGGAGCTGTTTTTT. The chain carries TRBV25-1 and TRBJ2-2; no definite D call. Germline loops: CDR1 MGHDK, CDR2 SYGVNS. V was cut by 5 bases and J by 7 bases, with 5 bases left in between. The CDR3 consists of 11 residues. Full variable domain (outside the CDR3, taken from reference TRBV25-1 and TRBJ2-2): EADIYQTPRYLVIGTGKKITLECSQTMGHDKMYWYQQDPGMELHLIHYSYGVNSTEKGDLSSESTVSRIRTEHFPLTLESARPSHTSQYLCASSYRGELFFGEGSRLTVL.

The chain couples TRBV2 to TRBJ1-2; 8 bases align to TRBD1. Trimming at V came to 6 bases and at J to 6 bases, leaving 9 bases not matched to a gene. The CDR3 sequence is 14 residues long. Germline lookup yields CDR1 SNHLY and CDR2 FYNNEI. The CDR3 region has the DNA TGTGCCAGCAGCCTCGGACAGGGCCGGGATGGCTACACCTTC. Translation gives CASSLGQGRDGYTF.

The V call is TRBV7-2, the J call TRBJ2-7; D may be TRBD1 (5 bases). This CDR3 region has 12 residues. Germline V lookup: CDR1 SGHTA, CDR2 FQGNSA. Trimming stripped 5 bases from V and 6 bases from J, with 11 bases between. The CDR3 sequence: CASSPVGAEQYF. The CDR3 region has the DNA TGTGCCAGCAGCCCGGTAGGGGCCGAGCAGTACTTC.

The chain recombines TRBV25-1 with TRBJ1-1; D is uncertain. Between the trimmed V and J ends, which lost 5 bases and 10 bases, there was a span of 23 bases. Looked up from germline, CDR1 is MGHDK and CDR2 is SYGVNS. The CDR3 spans 15 residues. DNA of the CDR3: TGTGCCAGCAGTTCGAGGGTGACACCGGCCGGGGTAGCTTTCTTT. Translation gives CASSSRVTPAGVAFF.

In its sample, this clone was seen a few times. The J gene is TRBJ1-1, the V gene TRBV15; D is possibly TRBD1 (6 bases). V lost 9 bases and J 5 bases, leaving 16 bases between the germline ends. CDR1 is LNHNV and CDR2 is YYDKDF in the germline V gene (reference sequence). The CDR3 sequence is 13 residues long. The CDR3 sequence is CATSKGDWTEAFF. For the CDR3, the DNA is TGTGCCACTAGTAAGGGGGATTGGACTGAAGCTTTCTTT.

Of note for this clone: Different DNA sequences within this sample yield the same CDR3. V usage is TRBV15 and J usage is TRBJ2-1; 7 bases align to TRBD2. This CDR3 is 15 amino acids long. After removal of 0 bases from V and 4 bases from J, the junction contained 3 bases not matched to a gene. From germline, CDR1 is LNHNV and CDR2 YYDKDF (reference sequence). Here the CDR3 reads CATSREPAGYNEQFF. In DNA, the CDR3 is TGTGCCACCAGCAGAGAACCAGCGGGGTACAATGAGCAGTTCTTC.

The rearrangement joins TRBV28 to TRBJ2-7; D unresolved. This CDR3 spans 14 amino acids. CDR1 is MDHEN and CDR2 is SYDVKM in the germline V gene. The V gene lost 5 bases and the J gene lost 0 bases, with 11 bases spanning the gap. CDR3 loop: CASSPHSSSYEQYF. The CDR3 coding sequence is TGTGCCAGCAGTCCTCACTCAAGCTCCTACGAGCAGTACTTC.

The chain links TRBV1 to TRBJ2-1; the table's TRBD2 call for D was not verified on the DNA. TRBV1 is noted as a pseudogene. The CDR3 sequence is 17 residues long. Written as DNA, the CDR3 is TGCACCAGCAGTTACAGAGAGAGGGAGGCGAGATACAATGAGCAGTTCTTC. Its translation: CTSSYREREARYNEQFF.

The CDR3 nucleotides read TGTGCCAGCAGTTATTCAGACAGGAGACGGCGAGGCTACACCTTC. Translating gives CASSYSDRRRRGYTF. The chain recombines TRBV27 with TRBJ1-2; D is possibly TRBD1 (6 bases). In germline, CDR1 is MNHEY, CDR2 SMNVEV (reference sequence). With 4 bases removed from V and 8 bases from J, the gap between germline ends came to 20 bases. CDR3 length: 15 amino acids.

This sequence joins TRBV29-1 and TRBJ2-5, with 12 bases lining up with TRBD2. The CDR3 extends over 15 amino acids. J lost 2 bases, V lost 6 bases, and 7 bases had no gene match. Germline V gene data show CDR1 as SQVTM and CDR2 as ANQGSEA. The CDR3 region has the DNA TGCAGCGTCCGGCAGACTAGCGGGAGTCAAGAGACCCAGTACTTC. Protein product: CSVRQTSGSQETQYF.

In its sample, this clone was seen once. The V and J genes are TRBV30 and TRBJ1-1, with D unclear. Trimming removed 2 bases from V and 4 bases from J, with 14 bases in between. The germline gives CDR1 GTSNPN, CDR2 SVGIG (reference sequence). The CDR3 extends over 14 amino acids. CDR3 protein: CAWSKPDGSTEAFF. The CDR3 bases are TGTGCCTGGAGTAAACCGGATGGGAGCACTGAAGCTTTCTTT. Supplemented by reference TRBV30 and TRBJ1-1, the full variable domain reads SQTIHQWPATLVQPVGSPLSLECTVEGTSNPNLYWYRQAAGRGLQLLFYSVGIGQISSEVPQNLSASRPQDRQFILSSKKLLLSDSGFYLCAWSKPDGSTEAFFGQGTRLTVV.

The chain is built from TRBV7-3 and TRBJ2-7; 10 bases map to TRBD2. The CDR3 consists of 14 residues. Trimming at V came to 2 bases and at J to 2 bases, leaving 0 bases not matched to a gene. CDR1 is SGHTA and CDR2 is FQGTGA in the germline V gene. CDR3 protein: CASSLLAGAYEQYF. The CDR3, as DNA: TGTGCCAGCAGCTTACTAGCGGGAGCCTACGAGCAGTACTTC.